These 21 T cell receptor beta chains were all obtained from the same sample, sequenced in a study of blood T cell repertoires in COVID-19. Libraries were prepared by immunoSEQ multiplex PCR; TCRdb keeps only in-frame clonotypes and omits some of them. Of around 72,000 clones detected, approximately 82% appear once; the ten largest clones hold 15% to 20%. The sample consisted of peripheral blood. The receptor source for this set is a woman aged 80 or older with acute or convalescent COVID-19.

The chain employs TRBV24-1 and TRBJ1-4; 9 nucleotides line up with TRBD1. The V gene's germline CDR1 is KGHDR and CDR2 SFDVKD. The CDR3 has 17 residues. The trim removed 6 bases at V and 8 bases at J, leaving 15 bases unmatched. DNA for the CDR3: TGTGCCACCAGTTCGGGACAGGGTTCAACCGGAGCGGAAAAACTGTTTTTT. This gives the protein CATSSGQGSTGAEKLFF.

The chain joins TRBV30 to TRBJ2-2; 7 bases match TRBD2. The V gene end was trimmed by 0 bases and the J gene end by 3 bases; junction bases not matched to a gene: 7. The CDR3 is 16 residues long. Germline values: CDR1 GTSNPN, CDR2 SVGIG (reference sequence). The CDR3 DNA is TGTGCCTGGAGTGTCTGGGGGGGTGTCGACACCGGGGAGCTGTTTTTT. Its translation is CAWSVWGGVDTGELFF.

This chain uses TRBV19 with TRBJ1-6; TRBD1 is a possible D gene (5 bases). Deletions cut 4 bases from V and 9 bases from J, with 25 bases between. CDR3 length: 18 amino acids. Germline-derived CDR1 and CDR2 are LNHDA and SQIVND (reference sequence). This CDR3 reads CASSTTASRGAMSSPLHF. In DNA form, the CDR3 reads TGTGCCAGTAGTACTACCGCTTCTCGCGGGGCTATGAGTTCACCCCTCCACTTT.

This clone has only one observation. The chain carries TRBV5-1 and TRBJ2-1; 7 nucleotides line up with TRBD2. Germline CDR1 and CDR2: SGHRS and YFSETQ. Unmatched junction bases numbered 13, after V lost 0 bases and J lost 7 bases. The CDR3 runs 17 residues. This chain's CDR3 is CASSLGGGPRRGNEQFF. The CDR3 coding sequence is TGCGCCAGCAGCTTGGGGGGAGGGCCCCGGCGTGGAAATGAGCAGTTCTTC.

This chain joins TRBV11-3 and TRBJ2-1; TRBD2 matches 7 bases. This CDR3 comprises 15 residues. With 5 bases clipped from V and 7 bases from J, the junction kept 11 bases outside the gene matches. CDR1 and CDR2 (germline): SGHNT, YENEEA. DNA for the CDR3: TGTGCCAGCAGCCCGGGACTACACCTTTCGAATGAGCAGTTCTTC. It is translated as CASSPGLHLSNEQFF.

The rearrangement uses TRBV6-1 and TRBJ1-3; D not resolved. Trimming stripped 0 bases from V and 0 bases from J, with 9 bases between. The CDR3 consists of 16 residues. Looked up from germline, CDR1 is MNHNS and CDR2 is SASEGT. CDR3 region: CASSEAAGFSGNTIYF. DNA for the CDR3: TGTGCCAGCAGTGAAGCCGCAGGATTCTCTGGAAACACCATATATTTT.

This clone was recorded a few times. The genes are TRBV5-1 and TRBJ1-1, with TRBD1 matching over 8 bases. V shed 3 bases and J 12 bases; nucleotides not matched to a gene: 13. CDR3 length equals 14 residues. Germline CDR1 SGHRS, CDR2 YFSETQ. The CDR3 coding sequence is TGCGCCAGCAGCTCCGGACAGGGCGCCATAAGTCCTTTCTTT. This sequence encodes CASSSGQGAISPFF.

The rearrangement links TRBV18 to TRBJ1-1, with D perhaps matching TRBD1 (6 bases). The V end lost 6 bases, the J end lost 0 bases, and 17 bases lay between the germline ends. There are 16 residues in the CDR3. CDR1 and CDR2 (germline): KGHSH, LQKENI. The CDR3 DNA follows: TGTGCCAGCTCTCCCGGGACACCAGGGATGAACACTGAAGCTTTCTTT. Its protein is CASSPGTPGMNTEAFF. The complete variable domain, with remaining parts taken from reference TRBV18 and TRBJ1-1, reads NAGVMQNPRHLVRRRGQEARLRCSPMKGHSHVYWYRQLPEEGLKFMVYLQKENIIDESGMPKERFSAEFPKEGPSILRIQQVVRGDSAAYFCASSPGTPGMNTEAFFGQGTRLTVV.

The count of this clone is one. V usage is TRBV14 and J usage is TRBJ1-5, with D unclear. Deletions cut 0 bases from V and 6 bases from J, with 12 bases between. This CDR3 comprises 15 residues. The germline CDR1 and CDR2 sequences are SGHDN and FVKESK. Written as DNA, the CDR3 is TGTGCCAGCAGCCAAGAAAGCGGAGGGTGTCAGCCCCAGCATTTT. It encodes CASSQESGGCQPQHF.

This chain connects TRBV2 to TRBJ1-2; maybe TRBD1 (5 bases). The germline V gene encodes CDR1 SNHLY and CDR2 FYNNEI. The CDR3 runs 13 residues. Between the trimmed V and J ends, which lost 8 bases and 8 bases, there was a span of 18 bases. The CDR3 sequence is CASGDWKGRGYTF. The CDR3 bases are TGTGCCAGCGGGGACTGGAAGGGCCGGGGCTACACCTTC. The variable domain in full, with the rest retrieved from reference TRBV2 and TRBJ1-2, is EPEVTQTPSHQVTQMGQEVILRCVPISNHLYFYWYRQILGQKVEFLVSFYNNEISEKSEIFDDQFSVERPDGSNFTLKIRSTKLEDSAMYFCASGDWKGRGYTFGSGTRLTVV.

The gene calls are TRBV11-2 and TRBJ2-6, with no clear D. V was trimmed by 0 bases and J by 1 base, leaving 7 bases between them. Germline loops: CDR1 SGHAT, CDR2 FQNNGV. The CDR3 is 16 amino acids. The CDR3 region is CASSLDRVSGANVLTF. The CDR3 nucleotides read TGTGCCAGCAGCTTAGACCGGGTGTCTGGGGCCAACGTCCTGACTTTC.

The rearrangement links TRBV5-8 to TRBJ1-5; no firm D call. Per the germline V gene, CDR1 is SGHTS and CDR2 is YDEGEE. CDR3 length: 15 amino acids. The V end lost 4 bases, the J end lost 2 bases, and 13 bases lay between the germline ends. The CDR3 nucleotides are TGTGCCAGCAGCCGAGAACCATTAGGCAATCAGCCCCAGCATTTT. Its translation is CASSREPLGNQPQHF.

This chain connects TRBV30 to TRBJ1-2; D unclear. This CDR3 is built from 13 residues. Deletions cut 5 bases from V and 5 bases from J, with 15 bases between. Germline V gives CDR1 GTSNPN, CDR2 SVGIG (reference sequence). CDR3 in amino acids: CAWADLGQYGYTF. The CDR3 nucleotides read TGTGCCTGGGCGGATCTAGGCCAGTATGGCTACACCTTC.

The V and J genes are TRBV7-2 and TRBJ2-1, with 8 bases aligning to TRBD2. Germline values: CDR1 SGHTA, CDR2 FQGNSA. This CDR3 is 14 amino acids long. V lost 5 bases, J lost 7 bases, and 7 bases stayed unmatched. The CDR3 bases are TGTGCCAGCAGCCCGAGGACTAGCAAAAATGAGCAGTTCTTC. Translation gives CASSPRTSKNEQFF.

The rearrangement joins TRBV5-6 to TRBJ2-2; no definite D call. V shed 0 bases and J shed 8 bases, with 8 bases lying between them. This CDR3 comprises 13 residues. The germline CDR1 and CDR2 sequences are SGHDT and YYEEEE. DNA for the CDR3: TGTGCCAGCAGCTTGGACTTGGAGGGGGAGCTGTTTTTT. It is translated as CASSLDLEGELFF.

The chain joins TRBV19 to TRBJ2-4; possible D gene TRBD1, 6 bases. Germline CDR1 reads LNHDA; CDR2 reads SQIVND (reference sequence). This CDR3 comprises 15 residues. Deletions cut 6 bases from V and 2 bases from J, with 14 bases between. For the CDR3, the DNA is TGTGCCAGTAGGGTCTCAGGGGCCTCCAAAAACATTCAGTACTTC. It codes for CASRVSGASKNIQYF.

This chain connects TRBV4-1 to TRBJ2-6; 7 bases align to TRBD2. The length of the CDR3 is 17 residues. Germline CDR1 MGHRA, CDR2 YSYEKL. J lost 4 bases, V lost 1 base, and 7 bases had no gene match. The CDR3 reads CASSQGGRVAGANVLTF. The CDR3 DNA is TGCGCCAGCAGCCAAGGAGGGAGGGTCGCCGGGGCCAACGTCCTGACTTTC.

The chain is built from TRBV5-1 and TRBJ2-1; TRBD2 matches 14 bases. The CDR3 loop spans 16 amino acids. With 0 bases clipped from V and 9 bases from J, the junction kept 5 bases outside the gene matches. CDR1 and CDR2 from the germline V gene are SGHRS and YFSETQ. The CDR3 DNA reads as TGCGCCAGCAGCTTGGGACTAGCGGGAGGGCCGGGTGAGCAGTTCTTC. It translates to CASSLGLAGGPGEQFF.

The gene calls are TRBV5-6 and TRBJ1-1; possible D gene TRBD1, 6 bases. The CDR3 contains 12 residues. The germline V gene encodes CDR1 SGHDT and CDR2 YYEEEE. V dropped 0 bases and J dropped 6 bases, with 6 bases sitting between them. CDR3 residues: CASSLGGPEAFF. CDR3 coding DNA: TGTGCCAGCAGCTTGGGGGGGCCTGAAGCTTTCTTT.

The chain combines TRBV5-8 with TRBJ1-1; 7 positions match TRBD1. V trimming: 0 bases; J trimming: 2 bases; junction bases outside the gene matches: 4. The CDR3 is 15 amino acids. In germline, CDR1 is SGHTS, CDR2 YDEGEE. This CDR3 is CASSLEGTENTEAFF. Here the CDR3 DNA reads TGTGCCAGCAGCTTGGAGGGGACAGAAAACACTGAAGCTTTCTTT.

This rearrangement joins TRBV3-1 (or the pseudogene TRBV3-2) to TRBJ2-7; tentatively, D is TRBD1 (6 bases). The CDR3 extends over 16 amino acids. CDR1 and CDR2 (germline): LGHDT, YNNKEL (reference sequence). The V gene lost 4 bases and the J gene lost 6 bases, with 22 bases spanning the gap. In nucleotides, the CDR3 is TGTGCCAGCAGCCCGTTCGGGGACAAAGGGTATTTCGAGCAGTACTTC. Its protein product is CASSPFGDKGYFEQYF.